The 29 T cell receptor beta chains below all came from one sample that was sequenced in a study of shared clonotypes between healthy human individuals (dated by TCRdb to 2018 to 2021). Preparation of the library involved the immunoSEQ multiplex PCR assay. The table was pulled from immuneACCESS by TCRdb, which kept in-frame rearrangements only. Such tables lose some clones; where checked, under half of the loss comes from unresolved V genes, and the rest has no known cause. The sample includes more than 2 million clones, with under 97% observed a single time. The ten top clones hold about 0.13% of the sample. The sequenced material came from naive CD4+ T cells sorted from blood. This sample's cell subset or site label indicates: CD45RA+ positively selected. The receptor set was obtained from a man younger than 35 in good health.

The sample holds one count of this clone. This CDR3 reads CASSLPLAGGPGGNSYEQYF. CDR3 coding DNA: TGTGCCAGCAGTTTACCTCTAGCGGGAGGGCCAGGGGGGAACTCCTACGAGCAGTACTTC. The genes are TRBV28 and TRBJ2-7; TRBD2 agrees at 12 bases. V lost 2 bases, J lost 0 bases, and 14 bases stayed unmatched. The V gene's germline CDR1 is MDHEN and CDR2 SYDVKM. CDR3 length equals 20 residues.

The chain combines TRBV6-1 with TRBJ1-4; a possible D gene is TRBD1 (6 bases). The germline gives CDR1 MNHNS, CDR2 SASEGT. The CDR3 is 17 residues long. The V end lost 0 bases, the J end lost 0 bases, and 11 bases lay between the germline ends. The CDR3 DNA is TGTGCCAGCAGTGAAGCGAGACAGGTTCCAACTAATGAAAAACTGTTTTTT. Its translation: CASSEARQVPTNEKLFF.

The V and J genes are TRBV6-1 and TRBJ1-1; TRBD1 agrees at 8 bases. The CDR3 contains 15 residues. The trim removed 5 bases at V and 0 bases at J, leaving 5 bases unmatched. The germline gives CDR1 MNHNS, CDR2 SASEGT. This CDR3 is CASSRGTGVNTEAFF. The CDR3 region has the DNA TGTGCCAGCAGTAGAGGGACAGGCGTGAACACTGAAGCTTTCTTT.

This clone occurred once. The chain uses TRBV7-9 and TRBJ1-5; TRBD1 matches at 9 bases. This CDR3 is 15 amino acids long. V gave up 6 bases and J gave up 6 bases; unmatched junction bases: 9. The V gene's germline CDR1 is SEHNR and CDR2 FQNEAQ (reference sequence). The CDR3 loop reads CASSFGTGRGQPQHF. The CDR3 DNA follows: TGTGCCAGCAGTTTTGGGACAGGGCGTGGTCAGCCCCAGCATTTT.

The chain has TRBV7-2 and TRBJ2-7, with 8 bases identical to TRBD1. Germline values: CDR1 SGHTA, CDR2 FQGNSA. V was clipped by 5 bases and J by 0 bases; unmatched bases: 3. The CDR3 is 14 residues long. The DNA of the CDR3 is TGTGCCAGCAGCGTGGGACAGGTCTCCTACGAGCAGTACTTC. Its translation: CASSVGQVSYEQYF.

Concerning this clone: This specimen includes other DNA sequences encoding the same CDR3. The CDR3 DNA follows: TGTGCCAGCAGTCCTGGGACTCCTTACGAGCAGTACTTC. It codes for CASSPGTPYEQYF. The J gene is TRBJ2-7, the V gene TRBV27; D perhaps matches TRBD2 (6 bases). CDR3 length: 13 residues. Germline V gives CDR1 MNHEY, CDR2 SMNVEV (reference sequence). Trimming stripped 5 bases from V and 4 bases from J, with 12 bases between.

The chain is built from TRBV2 and TRBJ2-1; the match to TRBD1 covers 8 bases. CDR1 SNHLY and CDR2 FYNNEI come from the germline V gene. Losses at the gene ends were 1 base for V and 4 bases for J; bases not matched to a gene: 9. There are 17 residues in the CDR3. The CDR3 DNA follows: TGTGCCAGCAGTGAAGAAGGGCGACAGGGGAAGTACAATGAGCAGTTCTTC. This gives the protein CASSEEGRQGKYNEQFF. Using reference TRBV2 and TRBJ2-1 for the parts outside the CDR3, the full variable domain is EPEVTQTPSHQVTQMGQEVILRCVPISNHLYFYWYRQILGQKVEFLVSFYNNEISEKSEIFDDQFSVERPDGSNFTLKIRSTKLEDSAMYFCASSEEGRQGKYNEQFFGPGTRLTVL.

The V call is TRBV5-1, the J call TRBJ1-5; D gene ambiguous. This CDR3 is 13 amino acids long. Germline V CDR1 and CDR2: SGHRS, YFSETQ. V was cut by 7 bases and J by 0 bases, with 8 bases left in between. The CDR3 region is CASPRYSNQPQHF. The DNA of the CDR3 is TGCGCCAGCCCCAGGTATAGCAATCAGCCCCAGCATTTT. Full variable domain (missing parts from reference TRBV5-1 and TRBJ1-5): KAGVTQTPRYLIKTRGQQVTLSCSPISGHRSVSWYQQTPGQGLQFLFEYFSETQRNKGNFPGRFSGRQFSNSRSEMNVSTLELGDSALYLCASPRYSNQPQHFGDGTRLSIL.

The chain carries TRBV5-1 and TRBJ1-2, with 7 nucleotides matching TRBD1. The CDR3 has 15 residues. V lost 0 bases, J lost 4 bases, and 6 bases stayed unmatched. The germline V gene has CDR1 SGHRS and CDR2 YFSETQ. The CDR3 is CASSLETGVGYGYTF. DNA of the CDR3: TGCGCCAGCAGCTTGGAAACAGGGGTCGGCTATGGCTACACCTTC.

This clone was observed once. The chain recombines TRBV5-6 with TRBJ1-1, with unresolved D. The CDR3 length is 16 residues. V gave up 4 bases and J gave up 0 bases, with 16 bases separating them. CDR1 is SGHDT, CDR2 YYEEEE, per germline. CDR3 sequence reads: CASSPMSGGLNTEAFF. The CDR3 DNA reads TGTGCCAGCAGCCCGATGTCGGGAGGCTTGAACACTGAAGCTTTCTTT.

The chain couples TRBV7-6 to TRBJ2-2; TRBD1 matches 8 bases. This CDR3 is built from 16 residues. Losses at the gene ends were 5 bases for V and 4 bases for J; bases not matched to a gene: 9. Looked up from germline, CDR1 is SGHVS and CDR2 is FNYEAQ. In DNA form, the CDR3 reads TGTGCCAGCAGCGCGCAGACAGGGGTCGGCACCGGGGAGCTGTTTTTT. It codes for CASSAQTGVGTGELFF.

The V gene is TRBV10-3, the J gene TRBJ2-2, with a possible D match to TRBD2 (7 bases). In germline, CDR1 is ENHRY, CDR2 SYGVKD. Between the trimmed V and J ends, which lost 3 bases and 1 base, there was a span of 15 bases. This CDR3 is built from 17 residues. The CDR3 DNA sequence: TGTGCCATCAGTGAAGTTGCGGGGGCCAAGAACACCGGGGAGCTGTTTTTT. Translated, it gives CAISEVAGAKNTGELFF.

As to this clone: Germline is not matched at one junction end, which may reflect a read error. The rearrangement joins TRBV7-3 to TRBJ1-1; D unresolved. Germline V CDR1 and CDR2: SGHTA, FQGTGA. This CDR3 is built from 13 residues. CDR3 sequence: CVSSSQPNTEAFF. In nucleotides, the CDR3 is TGTGTCAGCAGCTCACAGCCCAACACTGAAGCTTTCTTT.

The V call is TRBV15, the J call TRBJ2-4, with TRBD2 matching 10 bases. V lost 0 bases to trimming and J lost 0 bases; unmatched junction nucleotides: 11. The germline V gene has CDR1 LNHNV and CDR2 YYDKDF (reference sequence). The CDR3 is made up of 20 amino acids. The CDR3 DNA reads TGTGCCACCAGCAGAGATGACGGTAGCGGGGGGCCCCTAGCCAAAAACATTCAGTACTTC. Translating it yields CATSRDDGSGGPLAKNIQYF.

The sample holds one count of this clone. The genes are TRBV30 and TRBJ1-2; D is uncertain. The CDR3 contains 15 residues. The V end lost 3 bases, the J end lost 4 bases, and 18 bases lay between the germline ends. CDR1 is GTSNPN, CDR2 SVGIG, per germline (reference sequence). CDR3 residues: CAWRRDGRWGYGYTF. The CDR3 nucleotides are TGTGCCTGGAGACGAGACGGACGTTGGGGCTATGGCTACACCTTC.

The V call is TRBV5-4, the J call TRBJ1-1, with 10 nucleotides matching TRBD1. The CDR3 runs to 16 residues. Germline V CDR1 and CDR2: SGHNT, YYREEE (reference sequence). V gave up 4 bases and J gave up 0 bases; unmatched junction bases: 6. In DNA, the CDR3 is TGTGCCAGCAGCCAGACAGGGGGCAAAATGAACACTGAAGCTTTCTTT. It encodes CASSQTGGKMNTEAFF. The variable domain in full, completed from reference TRBV5-4 and TRBJ1-1, reads ETGVTQSPTHLIKTRGQQVTLRCSSQSGHNTVSWYQQALGQGPQFIFQYYREEENGRGNFPPRFSGLQFPNYSSELNVNALELDDSALYLCASSQTGGKMNTEAFFGQGTRLTVV.

J is TRBJ1-4 and V is TRBV28, with D tentatively TRBD1 (5 bases). V was cut by 7 bases and J by 7 bases, with 16 bases left in between. CDR1 MDHEN and CDR2 SYDVKM come from the germline V gene. This CDR3 comprises 14 residues. The CDR3 region is CASISPGVGEKLFF. The CDR3 coding sequence is TGTGCCAGCATCTCTCCGGGGGTGGGTGAAAAACTGTTTTTT.

The genes are TRBV7-2 and TRBJ1-6; TRBD1 matches at 10 bases. J lost 8 bases, V lost 2 bases, and 6 bases had no gene match. The CDR3 loop spans 16 amino acids. From germline, CDR1 is SGHTA and CDR2 FQGNSA. Here the CDR3 DNA reads TGTGCCAGCAGCTTATTCGTGGACAGGGGGTATTCACCCCTCCACTTT. Its translation: CASSLFVDRGYSPLHF.

This clone came up once. At the DNA level, this CDR3 is encoded by other sequences in the same sample as well. This chain links TRBV6-5 with TRBJ2-2, with 8 nucleotides matching TRBD1. The length of the CDR3 is 15 residues. Germline V gene sequence: CDR1 MNHEY, CDR2 SVGAGI. The V and J ends lost 4 bases and 5 bases, in that order; junction bases with no gene match: 6. The CDR3, as DNA: TGTGCCAGCAGTTCCGGACAGGGTCGAACCGGGGAGCTGTTTTTT. This codes for CASSSGQGRTGELFF.

The rearrangement links TRBV5-1 to TRBJ1-3; 10 bases are shared with TRBD1. Looked up from germline, CDR1 is SGHRS and CDR2 is YFSETQ. With 4 bases clipped from V and 1 base from J, the junction kept 8 bases outside the gene matches. The CDR3 consists of 17 residues. As DNA, the CDR3 is TGCGCCAGCAGCACCGGGACAGGGGCCCCTTCTGGAAACACCATATATTTT. Encoded protein: CASSTGTGAPSGNTIYF. Combining the CDR3 with reference TRBV5-1 and TRBJ1-3 gives the whole variable domain KAGVTQTPRYLIKTRGQQVTLSCSPISGHRSVSWYQQTPGQGLQFLFEYFSETQRNKGNFPGRFSGRQFSNSRSEMNVSTLELGDSALYLCASSTGTGAPSGNTIYFGEGSWLTVV.

V gene TRBV6-1 combines with J gene TRBJ2-5, with TRBD2 as a possible D gene (6 bases). This CDR3 spans 14 amino acids. Germline CDR1 reads MNHNS; CDR2 reads SASEGT. Trimming shortened V by 6 bases and J by 5 bases, and 16 bases separated the two germline ends. Here the CDR3 reads CASSPGPGRETQYF. CDR3 bases: TGTGCCAGCAGCCCCGGACCGGGGAGGGAGACCCAGTACTTC.

The V and J genes are TRBV19 and TRBJ2-7, with 13 bases aligning to TRBD2. From germline, CDR1 is LNHDA and CDR2 SQIVND (reference sequence). Trimming at V came to 4 bases and at J to 7 bases, leaving 7 bases not matched to a gene. The length of the CDR3 is 15 residues. The CDR3 loop reads CASSRGTSGAFEQYF. The CDR3 DNA reads as TGTGCCAGTAGTAGAGGGACTAGCGGGGCGTTTGAGCAGTACTTC.

V gene TRBV5-1 combines with J gene TRBJ1-2; D might be TRBD1 (5 bases). V dropped 4 bases and J dropped 2 bases, with 9 bases sitting between them. Per germline, CDR1 SGHRS and CDR2 YFSETQ. This CDR3 spans 13 amino acids. The CDR3: CASSDTGNYGYTF. CDR3 DNA sequence: TGCGCCAGCAGCGACACAGGCAACTATGGCTACACCTTC.

This chain links TRBV9 with TRBJ2-5; D is unresolved. The germline CDR1 and CDR2 sequences are SGDLS and YYNGEE. The CDR3 consists of 13 residues. Trimming removed 2 bases from V and 2 bases from J, with 7 bases in between. CDR3 nucleotides: TGTGCCAGCAGCGTCATAGATCAAGAGACCCAGTACTTC. It translates to CASSVIDQETQYF.

This chain uses TRBV11-2 with TRBJ2-1, with TRBD1 as a possible D gene (6 bases). CDR1 and CDR2 from the germline V gene are SGHAT and FQNNGV. The CDR3 consists of 14 residues. Trimming removed 2 bases at V and 2 bases at J, with 7 bases between. CDR3 sequence: CASSLRTAYNEQFF. CDR3 in DNA: TGTGCCAGCAGCTTAAGGACAGCCTACAATGAGCAGTTCTTC. The full variable domain, rest sourced from reference TRBV11-2 and TRBJ2-1, is EAGVAQSPRYKIIEKRQSVAFWCNPISGHATLYWYQQILGQGPKLLIQFQNNGVVDDSQLPKDRFSAERLKGVDSTLKIQPAKLEDSAVYLCASSLRTAYNEQFFGPGTRLTVL.

The chain combines TRBV28 with TRBJ1-1; 10 nucleotides line up with TRBD1. This CDR3 spans 15 amino acids. In germline, CDR1 is MDHEN, CDR2 SYDVKM. J gave up 6 bases and V 5 bases, and 9 bases lay outside the gene matches. This CDR3 is CASSTGTGVKSEAFF. CDR3 DNA: TGTGCCAGCAGTACCGGGACAGGGGTAAAGTCTGAAGCTTTCTTT.

This clone was counted a single time. The CDR3 DNA follows: TGTGCCAGCAGTAGGGACGGTTCAGGGAATTCACCCCTCCACTTT. It translates to CASSRDGSGNSPLHF. The J gene is TRBJ1-6, the V gene TRBV6-1, with D tentatively TRBD1 (5 bases). The CDR3 covers 15 residues. Germline CDR1 is MNHNS and CDR2 is SASEGT. Trimming removed 5 bases at V and 7 bases at J, with 15 bases between.

The CDR3 nucleotides read TGTGCCAGCAACCTAAGCGGACAGGGCACCGAGCAGTACTTC. Residues: CASNLSGQGTEQYF. The rearrangement links TRBV6-6 to TRBJ2-7; TRBD1 matches 8 bases. The V segment lost 7 bases and the J segment 6 bases; nucleotides outside the gene matches: 11. In germline, CDR1 is MNHNY, CDR2 SVGAGI (reference sequence). This CDR3 has 14 amino acids.

This clone was picked up one time. The V and J genes are TRBV6-5 and TRBJ2-5; D may be TRBD1 or TRBD2 (5 bases each). V dropped 6 bases and J dropped 4 bases, with 18 bases sitting between them. The germline CDR1 and CDR2 sequences are MNHEY and SVGAGI. This CDR3 spans 15 amino acids. CDR3 DNA sequence: TGTGCCAGCAGGGCCGGGACCCGTCGGGGAGAGACCCAGTACTTC. Translating gives CASRAGTRRGETQYF.